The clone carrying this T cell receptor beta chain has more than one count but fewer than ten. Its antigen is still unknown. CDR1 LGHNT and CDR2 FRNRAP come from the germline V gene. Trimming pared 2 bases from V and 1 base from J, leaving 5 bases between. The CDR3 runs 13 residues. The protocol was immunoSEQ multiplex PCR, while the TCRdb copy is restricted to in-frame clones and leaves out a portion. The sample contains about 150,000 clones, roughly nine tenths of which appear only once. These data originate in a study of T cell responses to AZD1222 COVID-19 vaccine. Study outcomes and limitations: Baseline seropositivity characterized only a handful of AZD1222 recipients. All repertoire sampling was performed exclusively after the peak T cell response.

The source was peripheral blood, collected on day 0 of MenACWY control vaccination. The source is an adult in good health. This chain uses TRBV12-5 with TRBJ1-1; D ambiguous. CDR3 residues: CASGLYQNTEAFF. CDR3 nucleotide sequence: TGTGCTAGTGGTTTGTACCAGAACACTGAAGCTTTCTTT.